The rows below give T cell receptor beta chains drawn from one sample of a study of blood T cell repertoires in COVID-19. Data came from immunoSEQ multiplex PCR; TCRdb stores just in-frame clones and leaves some out. The table records about 150,000 clones, around 86% of them present only once. The specimen was peripheral blood. The receptors come from an older man with acute or convalescent COVID-19. The CDR3 runs from the conserved cysteine through the conserved F or W. The D gene is left open where the match is weak. Size tells how often a clone was seen (once, few, many) or the class of an expanded clone, and some rows leave it out.

CDR3: CASSSAGWHTIYF
DNA: TGTGCCAGCAGCTCCGCAGGGTGGCACACCATATATTTT
D: -
V: TRBV7-9
J: TRBJ1-3
size: few
length: 13

CDR3: CASSLMTGVSGANVLTF
DNA: TGCGCCAGCAGCTTGATGACAGGGGTTTCTGGGGCCAACGTCCTGACTTTC
D: TRBD1
V: TRBV5-1
J: TRBJ2-6
size: -
length: 17

CDR3: CASSLDRDLNTEAFF
DNA: TGTGCCAGCAGCCTCGACAGGGACCTGAACACTGAAGCTTTCTTT
D: TRBD1
V: TRBV5-8
J: TRBJ1-1
size: -
length: 15

CDR3: CSVVTSEIGSGFNEQFF
DNA: TGCAGCGTTGTAACTAGCGAGATTGGCTCGGGATTCAATGAGCAGTTCTTC
D: TRBD2
V: TRBV29-1
J: TRBJ2-1
size: -
length: 17

CDR3: CATSREGMEKLFF
DNA: TGTGCCACCAGCAGAGAGGGCATGGAAAAACTGTTTTTT
D: -
V: TRBV15
J: TRBJ1-4
size: -
length: 13

CDR3: CASSQDIPDTQYF
DNA: TGTGCCAGCAGCCAAGATATCCCAGATACGCAGTATTTT
D: -
V: TRBV3-1/TRBV3-2
J: TRBJ2-3
size: -
length: 13

CDR3: CASSFGGFSGRGANEQFF
DNA: TGTGCCAGCAGTTTTGGCGGATTTAGCGGGAGGGGGGCCAATGAGCAGTTCTTC
D: TRBD2
V: TRBV5-4
J: TRBJ2-1
size: -
length: 18

CDR3: CASSGTGLARDEQFF
DNA: TGTGCCAGCAGTGGCACGGGACTAGCGAGAGATGAGCAGTTCTTC
D: TRBD2
V: TRBV28
J: TRBJ2-1
size: -
length: 15

CDR3: CASSSGTSGSVLNEQFF
DNA: TGTGCCAGCAGTTCCGGGACTAGCGGGAGTGTATTGAATGAGCAGTTCTTC
D: TRBD2
V: TRBV28
J: TRBJ2-1
size: -
length: 17

CDR3: CASKLRDSIYGYTF
DNA: TGTGCCAGCAAACTGCGGGACAGCATCTATGGCTACACCTTC
D: TRBD1
V: TRBV27
J: TRBJ1-2
size: -
length: 14

CDR3: CASSPEGTSGSYEQYF
DNA: TGTGCCAGCAGCCCTGAGGGGACTAGCGGGAGCTACGAGCAGTACTTC
D: TRBD2
V: TRBV7-3
J: TRBJ2-7
size: -
length: 16

CDR3: CASSLGYRAASGYTF
DNA: TGTGCCAGCAGCTTAGGGTACAGGGCGGCGAGTGGCTACACCTTC
D: -
V: TRBV7-2
J: TRBJ1-2
size: -
length: 15

CDR3: CASSQDRGPYEQYF
DNA: TGTGCCAGCAGCCAAGACAGGGGCCCCTACGAGCAGTACTTC
D: -
V: TRBV3-1/TRBV3-2
J: TRBJ2-7
size: -
length: 14

CDR3: CASSPRLSSGHTGELFF
DNA: TGTGCCAGCTCACCGAGGTTGAGTAGCGGGCACACCGGGGAGCTGTTTTTT
D: TRBD2
V: TRBV18
J: TRBJ2-2
size: -
length: 17

CDR3: CASSSPRGTGELFF
DNA: TGTGCCAGCAGTTCCCCCCGGGGCACCGGGGAGCTGTTTTTT
D: -
V: TRBV2
J: TRBJ2-2
size: -
length: 14

CDR3: CSVEDRASGSTDTQYF
DNA: TGCAGCGTTGAAGATCGGGCTAGCGGCAGCACAGATACGCAGTATTTT
D: TRBD2
V: TRBV29-1
J: TRBJ2-3
size: -
length: 16

CDR3: CASSPIGGLATDTQYF
DNA: TGTGCCAGCAGCCCCATCGGGGGACTAGCCACAGATACGCAGTATTTT
D: TRBD2
V: TRBV6-2/TRBV6-3
J: TRBJ2-3
size: -
length: 16

CDR3: CASSLDRASNQPQHF
DNA: TGTGCCAGCAGTTTGGACAGGGCGAGCAATCAGCCCCAGCATTTT
D: TRBD1
V: TRBV27
J: TRBJ1-5
size: -
length: 15

CDR3: CASSFTGAGTGAYEQYF
DNA: TGTGCCAGCAGCTTCACGGGGGCCGGGACAGGGGCCTACGAGCAGTACTTC
D: TRBD1
V: TRBV7-2
J: TRBJ2-7
size: -
length: 17

CDR3: CASSFRGPNTEAFF
DNA: TGTGCCAGCAGCTTTAGGGGCCCGAACACTGAAGCTTTCTTT
D: -
V: TRBV6-2/TRBV6-3
J: TRBJ1-1
size: -
length: 14

CDR3: CASSSTNLYEQYF
DNA: TGTGCCAGCAGTTCTACTAACCTCTACGAGCAGTACTTC
D: -
V: TRBV28
J: TRBJ2-7
size: -
length: 13

CDR3: CASSLDLDSTDTQYF
DNA: TGTGCCAGCAGCTTAGATTTAGATAGCACAGATACGCAGTATTTT
D: -
V: TRBV7-8
J: TRBJ2-3
size: once
length: 15

CDR3: CASSLHGEGTYEQYF
DNA: TGTGCCAGCAGCCTCCATGGGGAGGGAACCTACGAGCAGTACTTC
D: TRBD2
V: TRBV7-9
J: TRBJ2-7
size: -
length: 15

CDR3: CASSDRDNEQFF
DNA: TGTGCCAGCAGTGACAGGGACAATGAGCAGTTCTTC
D: -
V: TRBV2
J: TRBJ2-1
size: -
length: 12

CDR3: CATGQNSYEQYF
DNA: TGTGCCACCGGACAGAATTCCTACGAGCAGTACTTC
D: -
V: TRBV15
J: TRBJ2-7
size: once
length: 12

CDR3: CASSPRGAYHNEQFF
DNA: TGCGCCAGCAGCCCCCGGGGAGCGTACCACAATGAGCAGTTCTTC
D: -
V: TRBV5-1
J: TRBJ2-1
size: once
length: 15

CDR3: CATSTGGLAGGNEQFF
DNA: TGTGCCACCAGCACCGGGGGACTAGCGGGCGGTAATGAGCAGTTCTTC
D: TRBD2
V: TRBV15
J: TRBJ2-1
size: -
length: 16

CDR3: CASSLPRQGSKNIQYF
DNA: TGTGCCAGCAGCCTACCTCGACAGGGCTCCAAAAACATTCAGTACTTC
D: TRBD1
V: TRBV28
J: TRBJ2-4
size: -
length: 16

CDR3: CASSHRQDYEQYF
DNA: TGTGCCAGCAGCCATAGACAGGATTACGAGCAGTACTTC
D: -
V: TRBV7-9
J: TRBJ2-7
size: -
length: 13

CDR3: CASSQDGQEDQPQHF
DNA: TGCGCCAGCAGCCAAGATGGCCAGGAGGATCAGCCCCAGCATTTT
D: -
V: TRBV4-1
J: TRBJ1-5
size: -
length: 15

CDR3: CASSLTPGQGQANEKLFF
DNA: TGCGCCAGCAGCTTGACCCCGGGACAGGGTCAGGCTAATGAAAAACTGTTTTTT
D: TRBD1
V: TRBV5-1
J: TRBJ1-4
size: once
length: 18

CDR3: CASTPSGSKYEQYF
DNA: TGTGCCAGCACCCCGAGCGGGAGTAAGTACGAGCAGTACTTC
D: TRBD2
V: TRBV6-2/TRBV6-3
J: TRBJ2-7
size: -
length: 14

CDR3: CASSLTGAGYGYTF
DNA: TGTGCCAGCAGTTTAACAGGGGCCGGCTATGGCTACACCTTC
D: TRBD1
V: TRBV27
J: TRBJ1-2
size: -
length: 14

CDR3: CASSYSTVSSYGYTF
DNA: TGTGCCAGCAGTTACTCGACAGTGTCGTCCTATGGCTACACCTTC
D: -
V: TRBV6-2/TRBV6-3
J: TRBJ1-2
size: -
length: 15

CDR3: CASSLASLTGETPASGANVLTF
DNA: TGTGCCAGCAGCTTAGCGTCTCTGACAGGGGAAACACCTGCCTCTGGGGCCAACGTCCTGACTTTC
D: TRBD1
V: TRBV7-8
J: TRBJ2-6
size: once
length: 22

CDR3: CASSSGDLSEKLFF
DNA: TGTGCCAGCAGTTCGGGGGATCTTAGTGAAAAACTGTTTTTT
D: -
V: TRBV28
J: TRBJ1-4
size: -
length: 14

CDR3: CASSYGRQETQYF
DNA: TGTGCCAGCAGTTACGGCAGACAAGAGACCCAGTACTTC
D: -
V: TRBV6-5
J: TRBJ2-5
size: -
length: 13

CDR3: CATSVQTGGPYNEQFF
DNA: TGTGCCACCAGTGTTCAGACAGGGGGCCCCTACAATGAGCAGTTCTTC
D: TRBD1
V: TRBV24-1
J: TRBJ2-1
size: -
length: 16

CDR3: CAISAGLAGGRSDTQYF
DNA: TGTGCCATCAGTGCGGGACTAGCGGGAGGGCGATCAGATACGCAGTATTTT
D: TRBD2
V: TRBV10-3
J: TRBJ2-3
size: -
length: 17

CDR3: CASRGTGLNEQFF
DNA: TGTGCCAGCAGGGGGACGGGACTCAATGAGCAGTTCTTC
D: -
V: TRBV6-5
J: TRBJ2-1
size: -
length: 13

CDR3: CASSSPGGRDYTGELFF
DNA: TGTGCCAGCAGTTCCCCGGGGGGGCGGGATTACACCGGGGAGCTGTTTTTT
D: TRBD2
V: TRBV27
J: TRBJ2-2
size: -
length: 17

CDR3: CASSYFGQGSGYTF
DNA: TGTGCCAGCAGTTACTTCGGACAGGGGAGCGGCTACACCTTC
D: TRBD1
V: TRBV6-5
J: TRBJ1-2
size: -
length: 14

CDR3: CASSLGQGEVYGYTF
DNA: TGCGCCAGCAGCTTGGGGCAGGGGGAAGTCTATGGCTACACCTTC
D: TRBD1
V: TRBV5-1
J: TRBJ1-2
size: -
length: 15

CDR3: CASSFLRWNEQFF
DNA: TGTGCCAGCAGCTTTTTGAGGTGGAATGAGCAGTTCTTC
D: -
V: TRBV7-8
J: TRBJ2-1
size: -
length: 13

CDR3: CSVGGFLHTDTQYF
DNA: TGCAGCGTTGGCGGGTTCCTCCACACAGATACGCAGTATTTT
D: -
V: TRBV29-1
J: TRBJ2-3
size: -
length: 14

CDR3: CASSLQVWNGYTF
DNA: TGTGCCAGCAGTTTGCAGGTTTGGAATGGCTACACCTTC
D: -
V: TRBV28
J: TRBJ1-2
size: -
length: 13

CDR3: CASSQGQGGAGELFF
DNA: TGCGCCAGCAGCCAGGGACAGGGTGGCGCCGGGGAGCTGTTTTTT
D: TRBD1
V: TRBV5-1
J: TRBJ2-2
size: -
length: 15

CDR3: CASSPLPPPVTEAFF
DNA: TGTGCCAGCTCACCTCTCCCCCCCCCGGTCACTGAAGCTTTCTTT
D: -
V: TRBV18
J: TRBJ1-1
size: medium-sized
length: 15

CDR3: CASSYGQGKENEQFF
DNA: TGTGCCAGCAGTTACGGACAGGGGAAGGAAAATGAGCAGTTCTTC
D: TRBD1
V: TRBV6-5
J: TRBJ2-1
size: once
length: 15

CDR3: CASSLEDRAVGFAGYTF
DNA: TGTGCCAGCAGCTTGGAGGACAGGGCTGTGGGGTTCGCTGGCTACACCTTC
D: TRBD1
V: TRBV13
J: TRBJ1-2
size: few
length: 17

CDR3: CASSLGQGFEKLFF
DNA: TGTGCCAGCAGCTTAGGGCAGGGTTTTGAAAAACTGTTTTTT
D: -
V: TRBV7-2
J: TRBJ1-4
size: -
length: 14

CDR3: CATRDSHNSPLHF
DNA: TGTGCCACCCGGGACAGTCATAATTCACCCCTCCACTTT
D: TRBD1
V: TRBV10-3
J: TRBJ1-6
size: once
length: 13

CDR3: CASSLGGQGGLSYEQYF
DNA: TGTGCCAGCAGCTTAGGCGGACAGGGTGGATTGTCCTACGAGCAGTACTTC
D: TRBD1
V: TRBV7-2
J: TRBJ2-7
size: -
length: 17

CDR3: CASSLGVGELSGNTIYF
DNA: TGTGCCAGCAGCTTAGGGGTCGGGGAACTCTCTGGAAACACCATATATTTT
D: -
V: TRBV7-2
J: TRBJ1-3
size: -
length: 17

CDR3: CASSRPGGPLYEQYF
DNA: TGTGCCAGCTCACGACCAGGGGGCCCTCTCTACGAGCAGTACTTC
D: TRBD1
V: TRBV18
J: TRBJ2-7
size: -
length: 15

CDR3: CASTKGPTGYEQYF
DNA: TGTGCCAGCACCAAAGGGCCCACAGGGTACGAGCAGTACTTC
D: -
V: TRBV3-1/TRBV3-2
J: TRBJ2-7
size: -
length: 14